The 5 T cell receptor beta chains listed next were all sequenced from one sample in a study of beta chain features in type 1 diabetes. Study results and limitations: A moderate, significant TCRB CDR3 shortening appeared in type 1 diabetes across four CD4+ subsets.

Sequenced material consisted of expressed TCRB transcripts (all of the isolated RNA was reverse transcribed). TCRdb's copy holds only in-frame clones and misses some; the assay was immunoSEQ multiplex PCR. This table has 600,000 to 700,000 clones, around 12% appearing once. No antigen is known for these receptors. The sequencing sample was made of naive CD4+ T cells from blood. These receptors all come from a man aged 25-45 years with type 1 diabetes.

This clone showed up just a few times. This chain joins TRBV5-4 and TRBJ2-4; 7 positions match TRBD1. The CDR3 length is 16 residues. Germline CDR1 SGHNT, CDR2 YYREEE (reference sequence). V lost 3 bases to trimming and J lost 1 base; unmatched junction nucleotides: 7. The CDR3 DNA reads TGTGCCAGCAGCTGGACCTCACAGGGGGCCAAAAACATTCAGTACTTC. Translation gives CASSWTSQGAKNIQYF.

The rearrangement links TRBV25-1 to TRBJ1-6; D is ambiguous. The germline V gene has CDR1 MGHDK and CDR2 SYGVNS. CDR3 length: 13 residues. Trimming left V 5 bases short and J 8 bases short, with 10 bases between. The CDR3 DNA reads TGTGCCAGCAGTCACGCCGGGGATTCACCCCTCCACTTT. Translation: CASSHAGDSPLHF.

The table lists this clone with a few counts. The chain links TRBV6-5 to TRBJ1-3; D is uncertain. The CDR3 extends over 11 amino acids. The germline gives CDR1 MNHEY, CDR2 SVGAGI. Trimming removed 2 bases at V and 8 bases at J, with 4 bases between. CDR3 protein: CASSYEYTIYF. The CDR3 DNA follows: TGTGCCAGCAGTTACGAGTACACCATATATTTT.

This clone was counted a few times. V and J are TRBV29-1 and TRBJ2-7; D is ambiguous. V gave up 1 base and J gave up 4 bases, with 8 bases separating them. The CDR3 length is 12 residues. Germline lookup yields CDR1 SQVTM and CDR2 ANQGSEA. CDR3 protein: CSVEVIGYEQYF. CDR3 nucleotides: TGCAGCGTTGAAGTCATAGGGTACGAGCAGTACTTC.

This clone came up a few times. The rearrangement links TRBV29-1 to TRBJ2-2; 9 bases are shared with TRBD1. After removal of 6 bases from V and 7 bases from J, the junction contained 3 bases not matched to a gene. This CDR3 contains 12 residues. The germline V gene has CDR1 SQVTM and CDR2 ANQGSEA. CDR3 nucleotide sequence: TGCAGCGTCGGGACAGGGTTCGGGGAGCTGTTTTTT. This translates into CSVGTGFGELFF.